The rows below give T cell receptor beta chains drawn from one sample of a study of response to subunit inactivated influenza vaccine. TCRdb processed the RT-PCR reads anew with MiXCR; each CDR3 protein has one entry. The sample holds more than 250,000 distinct CDR3 sequences, just over 20% seen once. The material sequenced was PBMCs from blood, taken approximately 20 months after vaccination. All receptors come from a man aged 45 to 75 who received an inactivated influenza vaccine. CDR3s include the opening cysteine and the closing phenylalanine or tryptophan. The D gene is left open where the match is weak. The size entry is marked missing in some rows and otherwise reads once, few, many or a size class.

d_call	v_call	j_call	clone_size	cdr3_nt	cdr3_aa
.	TRBV11-2	TRBJ1-1	few	TGTGCCAGCAGCTTAGCGGGGGGCAGGAGCACTGAAGCTTTCTTT	CASSLAGGRSTEAFF
.	TRBV12-3/TRBV12-4	TRBJ1-2	few	TGTGCCAGCAGTTCCAGCTTGGGTAGCTACACCTTC	CASSSSLGSYTF
.	TRBV9	TRBJ1-1	.	TGTGCCAGCAGCGTAGGCGACTGGAACACTGAAGCTTTCTTT	CASSVGDWNTEAFF
TRBD2	TRBV20-1	TRBJ2-4	few	TGCAGTGCTAGAGTAGCGGGCCGAGGGGACATTCAGTACTTC	CSARVAGRGDIQYF
.	TRBV7-2	TRBJ1-1	.	TGTGCCAGCAGCTTCCGGGGGGACTACACTGAAGCTTTCTTT	CASSFRGDYTEAFF
.	TRBV29-1	TRBJ2-7	.	TGCAGCGTCGCGGGGAGATTAGTCTACGAGCAGTACTTC	CSVAGRLVYEQYF
.	TRBV14	TRBJ1-4	.	TGTGCCAGCAGCCAAGATTTTGCACACAGGCCGAGTGAAAAACTGTTTTTT	CASSQDFAHRPSEKLFF
.	TRBV30	TRBJ1-1	.	TGTGCCTGGGGAAAGGAGGTCATGAACACTGAAGCTTTCTTT	CAWGKEVMNTEAFF
TRBD2	TRBV5-4	TRBJ2-1	.	TGTGCCAGCAGCTCCCTGACCCGGACTAGCGGGCTATTCGGTGAGCAGTTCTTC	CASSSLTRTSGLFGEQFF
.	TRBV7-9	TRBJ2-5	few	TGTGCCAGCAGCTTAAAAACAGAGACGGGGACCCAGTACTTC	CASSLKTETGTQYF
.	TRBV6-5	TRBJ2-1	.	TGTGCCAGCAGTTACTCATGTCAGGGGTGTGAGCAGTTCTTC	CASSYSCQGCEQFF
TRBD1	TRBV29-1	TRBJ2-1	few	TGCAGCGTTGTTGGGACAGGAGAATACAATGAGCAGTTCTTC	CSVVGTGEYNEQFF
TRBD1	TRBV20-1	TRBJ2-7	few	TGCAGTGCTAGAGATTCCCGGACAGGGGTTTACGAGCAGTACTTC	CSARDSRTGVYEQYF
.	TRBV2	TRBJ2-5	.	TGTGCCAGCGTCTGGGACCTCAATAGGAAGACCCAGTACTTC	CASVWDLNRKTQYF
.	TRBV6-2/TRBV6-3	TRBJ1-5	few	TGTGCCAGCAGTTTGGACACGTATCAGCCCCAGCATTTT	CASSLDTYQPQHF
TRBD2	TRBV6-1	TRBJ2-3	.	TGTGCCACTGGACTGTGGACTAGCCAGACAGATACGCAGTATTTT	CATGLWTSQTDTQYF
.	TRBV5-5	TRBJ2-3	.	TGTGCCAGCAGCTTGGCACAGGAAGGCACAGATACGCAGTATTTT	CASSLAQEGTDTQYF
.	TRBV6-5	TRBJ1-1	.	TGTGCCAGCAGTTACTGGTGGAACACTGAAGCTTTCTTT	CASSYWWNTEAFF
.	TRBV9	TRBJ2-6	.	TGTGCCAGCAGCGTAGACCGGGCTGGGGGCTCTGGGGCCAACGTCCTGACTTTC	CASSVDRAGGSGANVLTF
.	TRBV29-1	TRBJ2-1	many	TGCAGCGTTTCACAGTTATACAATGAGCAGTTCTTC	CSVSQLYNEQFF
.	TRBV12-3/TRBV12-4	TRBJ1-3	few	TGTGCCAGCAGTCGTAGGACGGACGGAAACACCATATATTTT	CASSRRTDGNTIYF
TRBD1	TRBV4-1	TRBJ1-6	few	TGCGCCAGCAGCCAACGTCCAGGGGGCGATTCACCCCTCCACTTT	CASSQRPGGDSPLHF
TRBD1	TRBV6-6	TRBJ1-3	few	TGTGCCAGCAGCCCGGGACAGGGCTTCTCTGGAAACACCATATATTTT	CASSPGQGFSGNTIYF
.	TRBV5-1	TRBJ1-1	few	TGCGCCAGCAGCGGATCACTAGGGAAGAACACTGAAGCTTTCTTT	CASSGSLGKNTEAFF
TRBD2	TRBV25-1	TRBJ2-3	.	TGTGCCAGCAGTGAATCCTCCGGGACTAGCTTTACAGATACGCAGTATTTT	CASSESSGTSFTDTQYF
.	TRBV4-2	TRBJ2-3	.	TGTGCCAGCAGCCAAGATGGTCTAGCTCCCACAGATACGCAGTATTTT	CASSQDGLAPTDTQYF
.	TRBV3-1	TRBJ1-5	many	TGTGCCAGCAGCCAGAAAACAGGGAGTCAGCCCCAGCATTTT	CASSQKTGSQPQHF